This TCR beta chain was sequenced for a study of blood T cell repertoires in COVID-19. Study-level information: COVID-19 samples, acute and convalescent, were from the United States, Italy and Spain. T cells, B-cell-depleted T cells, or PBMCs supplied cDNA or gDNA.

The study drew participants aged roughly 18 to 89 years from approximately 23 US areas. In the original analysis: Cell counts per sample came from amplifying reference gene primers. Some clones are missing from TCRdb's copy, which holds only in-frame ones; the method was immunoSEQ multiplex PCR. From that table come the V and J calls and clone size; the DNA was used to work out D and trimming. Of about 230,000 clones in the sample, just under 90% are singletons; the top ten hold approximately 4.3%. Germline CDR1 and CDR2: SGHNT and YYREEE (reference sequence). V dropped 1 base and J dropped 8; count of bases not matched to a gene: 13. CDR3 length equals 17 residues.

Sequencing was carried out using PBMCs or T cells enriched from blood (not recorded which). The chain employs TRBV5-4 and TRBJ2-1; TRBD2 agrees at 9 bases. The source is a woman in her 30s with acute COVID-19. CDR3: CASSLNWAGGPPHEQFF. CDR3 coding DNA: TGTGCCAGCAGCTTGAACTGGGCGGGGGGGCCCCCCCATGAGCAGTTCTTC.